The rows below give T cell receptor delta chains drawn from one sample of a study of delta chains in infants with herpesvirus infections. TCRdb redid the clone calls on the RT-PCR reads with CATT. The sample has around 1,500 delta-chain clones; 25% to 35% are singletons. Source: peripheral blood, taken at time point 1 of longitudinal follow-up. These receptors were collected from a human donor who was a Ugandan infant, either HIV-exposed or HIV-unexposed (not recorded which). The CDR3 runs from the conserved cysteine through the conserved F or W. The D gene is left open where the match is weak. For some rows the clone size is stated as once, few or many, or as a class when expanded; others skip it.

CDR3 protein,CDR3 DNA,V gene,J gene,clone size,D gene
CAFMDPPYWGKTDKLIF,TGTGCTTTCATGGACCCCCCGTACTGGGGGAAGACCGATAAACTCATCTTT,TRAV38-2/DV8,TRDJ1,.,TRDD3
CALGEHAPRGVLGDPTDKLIF,TGTGCTCTTGGGGAACACGCCCCTCGGGGGGTACTGGGGGATCCGACCGATAAACTCATCTTT,TRDV1,TRDJ1,few,TRDD3
CALVPPWGIKGYTDKLIF,TGTGCTCTTGTACCGCCTTGGGGGATAAAGGGGTACACCGATAAACTCATCTTT,TRDV1,TRDJ1,.,TRDD3
CALGDVGLPTFALGEGDTDKLIF,TGTGCTCTTGGGGATGTGGGCCTTCCTACGTTCGCCCTGGGGGAAGGAGACACCGATAAACTCATCTTT,TRDV1,TRDJ1,.,.
CALGVPSLVLGDTRGARPLIF,TGTGCTCTTGGGGTACCTTCCCTCGTACTGGGGGATACTCGAGGAGCCAGACCCCTGATCTTT,TRDV1,TRDJ4,few,TRDD3
CALGDSQKAFPRYWGIRREELIF,TGTGCTCTTGGGGATTCCCAAAAGGCGTTCCCCCGGTACTGGGGGATACGGAGGGAGGAACTCATCTTT,TRDV1,TRDJ1,.,TRDD3
CALGELGPLGLLGDTLVEGGTDKLIF,TGTGCTCTTGGGGAACTGGGTCCCCTAGGGTTACTGGGGGATACGCTCGTCGAGGGCGGCACCGATAAACTCATCTTT,TRDV1,TRDJ1,.,TRDD3
CAYGAETDKLIF,TGTGCTTATGGAGCCGAAACCGATAAACTCATCTTT,TRAV38-2/DV8,TRDJ1,large,.
CALGEFSLEAVRPLIF,TGTGCTCTTGGGGAATTTTCGCTAGAGGCCGTACGACCACTGATCTTT,TRDV1,TRDJ4,.,.
CALGEEARGGYRRSISLDTRQMFF,TGTGCTCTTGGGGAAGAGGCCCGAGGGGGATACCGGCGAAGCATCTCCTTGGACACCCGACAGATGTTTTTC,TRDV1,TRDJ3,.,TRDD3
CALGERMAFREGEGYTDKLIF,TGTGCTCTTGGGGAACGAATGGCCTTTCGCGAAGGGGAGGGGTACACCGATAAACTCATCTTT,TRDV1,TRDJ1,.,.
CALGDSGWGIWIHQYKLIF,TGTGCTCTTGGGGACTCGGGCTGGGGGATCTGGATCCACCAGTATAAACTCATCTTT,TRDV1,TRDJ1,.,TRDD3
CALGVPPPLAGDKLIF,TGTGCTCTTGGGGTCCCCCCACCGTTGGCGGGCGATAAACTCATCTTT,TRDV1,TRDJ1,few,.
CALGELRAPYTDKLIF,TGTGCTCTTGGGGAACTGCGCGCTCCGTACACCGATAAACTCATCTTT,TRDV1,TRDJ1,few,.
CALGESKTSHHPRTGGYGRTDKLIF,TGTGCTCTTGGGGAAAGTAAGACCTCCCATCATCCACGTACTGGGGGATACGGGCGGACCGATAAACTCATCTTT,TRDV1,TRDJ1,.,TRDD3
CALGESQGTFFLRLYWGGDTDKLIF,TGTGCTCTTGGGGAGTCTCAAGGGACCTTCTTCCTACGATTATACTGGGGAGGGGACACCGATAAACTCATCTTT,TRDV1,TRDJ1,hyperexpanded,.
CALGAPSHVDLGDFEYTDKLIF,TGTGCTCTTGGGGCTCCTTCCCATGTTGATCTGGGGGATTTTGAGTACACCGATAAACTCATCTTT,TRDV1,TRDJ1,few,TRDD3
CALGPSGGYKDQYTDKLIF,TGTGCTCTTGGCCCCTCTGGGGGATACAAGGACCAGTACACCGATAAACTCATCTTT,TRDV1,TRDJ1,few,TRDD3